Following are 9 T cell receptor beta chains from one sample sequenced in a study of blood T cell repertoires in COVID-19. Data came from immunoSEQ multiplex PCR; TCRdb stores just in-frame clones and leaves some out. This table has about 74,000 clones, 90% to 95% appearing once. Sequencing used peripheral blood. All receptors come from a man aged 50-59 years with COVID-19, enrolled during active disease.

CDR3 residues: CAWRAGEGTEAFF. In nucleotides, the CDR3 is TGTGCCTGGAGAGCAGGGGAAGGAACTGAAGCTTTCTTT. The chain links TRBV30 to TRBJ1-1; D may be TRBD1 (6 bases). Trimming stripped 3 bases from V and 5 bases from J, with 13 bases between. Germline CDR1 GTSNPN, CDR2 SVGIG (reference sequence). The CDR3 is made up of 13 amino acids. Full variable domain (outside the CDR3, taken from reference TRBV30 and TRBJ1-1): SQTIHQWPATLVQPVGSPLSLECTVEGTSNPNLYWYRQAAGRGLQLLFYSVGIGQISSEVPQNLSASRPQDRQFILSSKKLLLSDSGFYLCAWRAGEGTEAFFGQGTRLTVV.

This chain connects TRBV9 to TRBJ2-2; TRBD2 agrees at 12 bases. The ends lost 4 bases at V and 2 bases at J; junction bases unmatched: 6. The CDR3 is 17 residues long. Germline V gene data show CDR1 as SGDLS and CDR2 as YYNGEE. CDR3 in amino acids: CASSILAGGLNTGELFF. The CDR3 DNA is TGTGCCAGCAGCATCCTAGCGGGAGGGCTAAACACCGGGGAGCTGTTTTTT.

The chain employs TRBV5-1 and TRBJ2-1; D may be TRBD1 (5 bases). The V and J ends lost 5 bases and 2 bases respectively, with 14 bases between them. CDR3 size: 15 residues. The germline V gene has CDR1 SGHRS and CDR2 YFSETQ. The DNA for the CDR3 is TGCGCCAGCAGTGCTATAAGGGGTACCTACAATGAGCAGTTCTTC. It is translated as CASSAIRGTYNEQFF.

CDR3 nucleotide sequence: TGTGCCAGTAGTTTGTCTAGCGGCTACAATGAGCAGTTCTTC. Translating gives CASSLSSGYNEQFF. The chain uses TRBV19 and TRBJ2-1; 7 bases match TRBD2. Germline loops: CDR1 LNHDA, CDR2 SQIVND (reference sequence). Trimming removed 5 bases from V and 3 bases from J; junction bases left unmatched: 4. This CDR3 spans 14 amino acids. Filled out from reference TRBV19 and TRBJ2-1, the complete variable domain reads DGGITQSPKYLFRKEGQNVTLSCEQNLNHDAMYWYRQDPGQGLRLIYYSQIVNDFQKGDIAEGYSVSREKKESFPLTVTSAQKNPTAFYLCASSLSSGYNEQFFGPGTRLTVL.

The V and J genes are TRBV3-1 (or the pseudogene TRBV3-2) and TRBJ1-1; D is possibly TRBD1 (6 bases). Trimming shortened V by 5 bases and J by 7 bases, and 14 bases separated the two germline ends. The CDR3 consists of 13 residues. Per the germline V gene, CDR1 is LGHDT and CDR2 is YNNKEL (reference sequence). CDR3 sequence (DNA): TGTGCCAGCAGCAAAAGGCAGGGGTTTGAAGCTTTCTTT. Its translation is CASSKRQGFEAFF.

This chain joins TRBV7-6 and TRBJ2-3; D call uncertain. The germline V gene has CDR1 SGHVS and CDR2 FNYEAQ. Deletions cut 2 bases from V and 6 bases from J, with 9 bases between. The CDR3 covers 13 residues. CDR3 sequence reads: CASSLRWADTQYF. The CDR3 DNA is TGTGCCAGCAGCTTAAGGTGGGCCGATACGCAGTATTTT.

The rearrangement uses TRBV19 and TRBJ2-3; tentatively, D is TRBD2 (5 bases). The CDR3 extends over 14 amino acids. V gave up 6 bases and J gave up 6 bases, with 16 bases separating them. Germline CDR1 LNHDA, CDR2 SQIVND (reference sequence). CDR3 region: CASRTLEARDTQYF. In DNA form, the CDR3 reads TGTGCCAGTAGAACATTGGAGGCGAGGGATACGCAGTATTTT.

This clone was seen once. V usage is TRBV19 and J usage is TRBJ2-3, with 10 bases that match TRBD2. After removal of 6 bases from V and 5 bases from J, the junction contained 8 bases not matched to a gene. Germline V gene data show CDR1 as LNHDA and CDR2 as SQIVND (reference sequence). The CDR3 is made up of 15 amino acids. For the CDR3, the DNA is TGTGCCAGTAGCAGCGGGAGGGCTAATGAAGATACGCAGTATTTT. Its protein product is CASSSGRANEDTQYF.

This clone has more than one count but fewer than ten. The chain uses TRBV19 and TRBJ1-2; unclear D gene. Germline V gives CDR1 LNHDA, CDR2 SQIVND (reference sequence). V was pared by 5 bases and J by 5 bases, with 18 bases between. This CDR3 is 15 amino acids long. The CDR3 DNA is TGTGCCAGTAGTCGACTTACCGGGTCCCAATATGGCTACACCTTC. It is translated as CASSRLTGSQYGYTF. The whole variable domain, filled in from reference TRBV19 and TRBJ1-2, reads DGGITQSPKYLFRKEGQNVTLSCEQNLNHDAMYWYRQDPGQGLRLIYYSQIVNDFQKGDIAEGYSVSREKKESFPLTVTSAQKNPTAFYLCASSRLTGSQYGYTFGSGTRLTVV.